The present entry profiles one T cell receptor beta chain with its context. Clones were sequenced by immunoSEQ multiplex PCR, and TCRdb holds only the in-frame ones, with some missing. The data show about 13,000 clones, about 86% seen once. The data stem from a study of technical replicates of blood from four donors. Germline V lookup: CDR1 MDHEN, CDR2 SYDVKM. The CDR3 consists of 13 residues. Trimming removed 10 bases from V and 5 bases from J; junction bases left unmatched: 8. V is TRBV28 and J is TRBJ1-2; TRBD1 agrees at 9 bases. The specimen sequenced was PBMCs. The clonotype comes from a human donor in good health. CDR3 DNA sequence: TGTGCCATCTCTGACAGGGGGGAATATGGCTACACCTTC. The encoded protein is CAISDRGEYGYTF.